A selection of T cell receptor beta chains follows, all from one sample in a study of T cells after yellow fever vaccination. TCRdb reprocessed the 5' RACE reads via MiXCR and lists one record per CDR3 protein. The sample consists of some 300,000 distinct CDR3 sequences, 8.7% of them appearing once. Here the sequenced sample was CD4+ T cells sorted from PBMCs, taken 5 days after the yellow fever booster vaccination. The receptor source for this set is a man in his late teens or twenties who received the YFV17D yellow fever vaccine. CDR3s include the opening cysteine and the closing phenylalanine or tryptophan. The D gene is left open where the match is weak. Size values are once, few and many counts, or a class for expanded clones, and some rows have none.

v_gene,abundance,j_gene,d_gene,CDR3aa,CDR3nt
TRBV4-3,NA,TRBJ2-3,NA,CASSQVLTRGDTQYF,TGCGCCAGCAGCCAAGTTCTCACTCGAGGGGATACGCAGTATTTT
TRBV6-5,few,TRBJ2-4,NA,CASSYDPRGSKNIQYF,TGTGCCAGCAGTTACGATCCCCGAGGGTCCAAAAACATTCAGTACTTC
TRBV12-3/TRBV12-4,many,TRBJ1-1,NA,CASSLGVRAFF,TGTGCCAGCAGTCTGGGGGTTCGAGCTTTCTTT
TRBV6-6,few,TRBJ2-5,NA,CATYQGNQETQYF,TGTGCCACCTACCAAGGCAACCAAGAGACCCAGTACTTC
TRBV18,many,TRBJ2-2,TRBD1,CASSLGQANTGELFF,TGTGCCAGCTCACTGGGACAGGCGAACACCGGGGAGCTGTTTTTT
TRBV6-6,NA,TRBJ1-5,NA,CASSPSALGQTQHF,TGTGCCAGCAGTCCATCAGCGTTGGGTCAGACCCAGCATTTT
TRBV20-1,few,TRBJ1-2,TRBD1,CSARDRTGVLYGYTF,TGCAGTGCTAGAGATCGAACAGGGGTTCTCTATGGCTACACCTTC
TRBV12-3/TRBV12-4,few,TRBJ2-1,NA,CAGVRRPEIEQFF,TGTGCCGGAGTTAGGCGCCCCGAAATCGAGCAGTTCTTC
TRBV28,NA,TRBJ1-6,TRBD1,CASRLLYRGLGSPLHF,TGTGCCAGCAGGCTACTCTACAGGGGGCTTGGTTCACCCCTCCACTTT
TRBV9,few,TRBJ2-1,NA,CASSVDPGTYNEQFF,TGTGCCAGCAGCGTAGATCCGGGTACGTACAATGAGCAGTTCTTC
TRBV4-1,NA,TRBJ1-2,NA,CASSQDHAASWGYTF,TGCGCCAGCAGCCAAGATCACGCGGCCAGCTGGGGCTACACCTTC
TRBV19,NA,TRBJ2-3,NA,CASSGAPGAGFTDTQYF,TGTGCCAGTAGTGGAGCCCCCGGGGCCGGTTTCACAGATACGCAGTATTTT
TRBV7-2,many,TRBJ2-2,NA,CASSSDRASNTGELFF,TGTGCCAGCAGCTCGGACAGAGCCTCGAACACCGGGGAGCTGTTTTTT
TRBV2,few,TRBJ2-2,NA,CASSVLGPTGELFF,TGTGCCAGCAGTGTTCTAGGACCCACCGGGGAGCTGTTTTTT
TRBV7-3,few,TRBJ2-5,NA,CASSLPAKETQYF,TGTGCCAGCAGCTTACCAGCAAAAGAGACCCAGTACTTC
TRBV4-1,few,TRBJ1-5,NA,CASSQEWGLTSIF,TGCGCCAGCAGCCAAGAGTGGGGGCTTACCAGCATTTTT
TRBV4-1,many,TRBJ1-5,NA,CASSQYTNQPQHF,TGCGCCAGCAGCCAATATACCAATCAGCCCCAGCATTTT
TRBV7-2,few,TRBJ1-4,TRBD1,CASSQSSGTGVEKLFF,TGTGCCAGCAGCCAATCCTCCGGGACAGGGGTCGAAAAACTGTTTTTT
TRBV12-3/TRBV12-4,few,TRBJ2-1,NA,CASSAPPYNEQFF,TGTGCCAGCAGTGCCCCCCCTTACAATGAGCAGTTCTTC
TRBV29-1,many,TRBJ1-2,NA,CSVAADRSYGYTF,TGCAGCGTAGCGGCGGATAGAAGCTATGGCTACACCTTC
TRBV7-2,NA,TRBJ2-2,NA,CASSLNSLGTGELFF,TGTGCCAGCAGCTTAAATTCCCTAGGGACCGGGGAGCTGTTTTTT
TRBV15,NA,TRBJ1-1,NA,CATSRDKANTEAFF,TGTGCCACCAGCAGAGATAAGGCGAACACTGAAGCTTTCTTT
TRBV7-3,NA,TRBJ2-7,TRBD2,CASSLGGTSGGPEQYF,TGTGCCAGCAGCTTGGGGGGGACTAGCGGGGGCCCTGAGCAGTACTTC
TRBV24-1,many,TRBJ2-1,NA,CATSDRIEGGNEQFF,TGTGCCACCAGTGACCGAATTGAAGGGGGAAATGAGCAGTTCTTC
TRBV12-3/TRBV12-4,few,TRBJ2-5,NA,CASAPGRRETQYF,TGTGCCAGCGCCCCCGGCAGGAGGGAGACCCAGTACTTC
TRBV7-9,few,TRBJ2-1,TRBD2,CASSILAGGRNEQFF,TGTGCCAGCAGCATCCTAGCGGGGGGGCGCAATGAGCAGTTCTTC